The source of this T cell receptor beta chain is a study of blood T cell repertoires in COVID-19. Across the whole study: Collection of acute and convalescent COVID-19 samples took place in the United States, Italy and Spain.

TCRdb's table, derived via immunoSEQ multiplex PCR, lists solely in-frame clones and lacks some. This sample has some 510,000 clones, with 88% found just once. Trimming took 7 bases from V and 0 from J; bases not matched to a gene: 10. The germline gives CDR1 MDHEN, CDR2 SYDVKM. The CDR3 is made up of 16 amino acids. This chain uses TRBV28 with TRBJ2-5; 8 bases match TRBD1. This TCR came from a woman in her thirties or forties who had recovered from COVID-19. The sequenced sample was PBMCs or T cells enriched from blood (not recorded which). CDR3 coding DNA: TGTGCCAGCATGTTCCCAGGGGGCGCCCACCAAGAGACCCAGTACTTC. Its protein product is CASMFPGGAHQETQYF.